One and the same sample provided the 23 T cell receptor beta chains below, sequenced in a study of identical twins (dated by TCRdb to about 2016). The receptor library was made with 5' RACE. Sequenced using an Illumina HiSeq 2000. TCRdb itself trimmed the public reads at Q25 with fastp, ran MiXCR and retained productive beta chains. Every CDR3 protein is listed once, alongside the most common genes and DNA of its rows. The sample table shows roughly 1.6 million distinct CDR3 sequences, and less than 35% are seen once. Of the sample, about 0.27% is held by the ten largest clones. The sample comprised cord blood. The source is a newborn girl in good health.

This clonotype was seen a few times. The chain links TRBV4-2 to TRBJ2-7; perhaps TRBD2 as D (6 bases). Trimming left V 2 bases short and J 7 bases short, with 21 bases between. This CDR3 has 16 residues. Germline V CDR1 and CDR2: LGHNA, YNFKEQ. The CDR3 sequence: CASSQPGLLPRNEQYF. DNA of the CDR3: TGTGCCAGCAGCCAACCTGGACTACTTCCTAGGAATGAGCAGTACTTC.

The V and J genes are TRBV27 and TRBJ2-7; the D is unclear. V gave up 2 bases and J gave up 6 bases, with 14 bases separating them. The CDR3 is 14 residues long. The germline gives CDR1 MNHEY, CDR2 SMNVEV (reference sequence). The CDR3 loop is CASSLTPDSSEQYF. As DNA, the CDR3 is TGTGCCAGCAGTTTAACCCCCGACTCAAGCGAGCAGTACTTC.

This clonotype was found a few times. The rearrangement uses TRBV7-9 and TRBJ1-4; 11 nucleotides match TRBD1. This CDR3 comprises 15 residues. The J segment lost 6 bases and the V segment lost 5 bases, leaving 5 bases of the junction unmatched. Germline-derived CDR1 and CDR2 are SEHNR and FQNEAQ (reference sequence). In DNA form, the CDR3 reads TGTGCCAGCAGCACCGCGGGACAGGGGGATGAAAAACTGTTTTTT. Encoded protein: CASSTAGQGDEKLFF.

The chain combines TRBV28 with TRBJ2-4, with 7 bases lining up with TRBD1. Looked up from germline, CDR1 is MDHEN and CDR2 is SYDVKM. Losses at the gene ends were 4 bases for V and 0 bases for J; bases not matched to a gene: 9. The CDR3 has 17 residues. In nucleotides, the CDR3 is TGTGCCAGCAGTTACCTGACAGGGATAGGAGCCAAAAACATTCAGTACTTC. It is translated as CASSYLTGIGAKNIQYF.

Many counts were recorded for this clonotype. The chain couples TRBV20-1 to TRBJ2-1, with D possibly being TRBD1 or TRBD2 (5 bases each). Germline CDR1 is DFQATT and CDR2 is SNEGSKA (reference sequence). The CDR3 length is 14 residues. Trimming took off 1 base at V and 0 bases at J, with 7 bases between the two ends. CDR3 nucleotides: TGCAGTGCTAGAGCGGGGCGCTCCTACAATGAGCAGTTCTTC. This gives the protein CSARAGRSYNEQFF.

The rearrangement uses TRBV20-1 and TRBJ1-5; tentative D call: TRBD1 (6 bases). The germline V gene encodes CDR1 DFQATT and CDR2 SNEGSKA (reference sequence). Trimming shortened V by 4 bases and J by 1 base, and 14 bases separated the two germline ends. The CDR3 has 15 residues. CDR3 nucleotide sequence: TGCAGTGCTACTCAGGGGAGTACGAGCAATCAGCCCCAGCATTTT. Its translation is CSATQGSTSNQPQHF.

Comments on this clonotype: A read error may explain this, as a much larger clone is one base away. The chain couples TRBV4-2 to TRBJ2-7; D is perhaps TRBD2 (5 bases). The tail of the sequence fits TRBJ2-1 better, so the J call may be wrong. This CDR3 comprises 13 residues. Germline V gives CDR1 LGHNA, CDR2 YNFKEQ. CDR3 in amino acids: CASSRGGSYEQFF. The DNA for the CDR3 is TGTGCCAGCAGCCGTGGAGGCTCCTACGAGCAGTTCTTC.

The sample holds a few counts of this clonotype. V and J are TRBV20-1 and TRBJ2-1; 8 nucleotides agree with TRBD2. Germline V gene sequence: CDR1 DFQATT, CDR2 SNEGSKA (reference sequence). Trimming took 3 bases from V and 2 from J; bases not matched to a gene: 6. The CDR3 has 15 amino acids. This CDR3 reads CSARALAGPYNEQFF. The CDR3, as DNA: TGCAGTGCTAGGGCCCTAGCGGGCCCCTACAATGAGCAGTTCTTC.

In this sample, this clonotype turned up a few times. The chain combines TRBV5-1 with TRBJ2-5, with D uncertain. CDR3 length equals 13 residues. Germline values: CDR1 SGHRS, CDR2 YFSETQ. V was clipped by 9 bases and J by 2 bases, with 14 bases between them. As DNA, the CDR3 is TGCGCCACCTCCCTCTGGCTTCAAGAGACCCAGTACTTC. As protein: CATSLWLQETQYF.

The chain has TRBV28 and TRBJ2-1, with 8 nucleotides matching TRBD1. V lost 5 bases to trimming and J lost 4 bases; unmatched junction nucleotides: 13. Germline loops: CDR1 MDHEN, CDR2 SYDVKM. The CDR3 has 17 amino acids. The CDR3: CASSPPTGAIVYNEQFF. As DNA, the CDR3 is TGTGCCAGCAGTCCTCCGACAGGGGCTATCGTTTACAATGAGCAGTTCTTC.

This clonotype was picked up many times. This chain uses TRBV29-1 with TRBJ2-1; unclear D gene. CDR1 and CDR2 (germline): SQVTM, ANQGSEA. V was clipped by 3 bases and J by 7 bases, with 7 bases between them. This CDR3 comprises 11 residues. The DNA of the CDR3 is TGCAGCGTTGACCCCAGTAATGAGCAGTTCTTC. Translated, it gives CSVDPSNEQFF.

This clonotype was observed a handful of times. The chain links TRBV20-1 to TRBJ1-2; D remains ambiguous. Germline V gene data show CDR1 as DFQATT and CDR2 as SNEGSKA (reference sequence). The CDR3 extends over 10 amino acids. Trimming removed 6 bases from V and 13 bases from J, with 15 bases in between. Here the CDR3 DNA reads TGCAGTGCCGCCACGGTAGTCGGCACCTTC. Encoded protein: CSAATVVGTF.

The rearrangement joins TRBV29-1 to TRBJ2-4; 8 bases are shared with TRBD1. CDR1 SQVTM and CDR2 ANQGSEA come from the germline V gene. Trimming at V came to 7 bases and at J to 13 bases, leaving 18 bases not matched to a gene. The CDR3 has 14 residues. The CDR3 nucleotides are TGCAGCGCTATACCCTGGGACAGGCCGTACGTGCAGTACTTC. Its protein is CSAIPWDRPYVQYF.

The chain couples TRBV7-2 to TRBJ1-5; the D gene is possibly TRBD1 (5 bases). This CDR3 has 17 residues. The V gene lost 5 bases and the J gene lost 1 base, with 18 bases spanning the gap. The germline V gene encodes CDR1 SGHTA and CDR2 FQGNSA. The CDR3 here is CASSPSGARVSNQPQHF. The CDR3 DNA sequence: TGTGCCAGCAGCCCATCCGGGGCCAGGGTGAGCAATCAGCCCCAGCATTTT.

V usage is TRBV9 and J usage is TRBJ1-4; D gene uncertain. Germline lookup yields CDR1 SGDLS and CDR2 YYNGEE. This CDR3 spans 17 amino acids. Trimming pared 0 bases from V and 0 bases from J, leaving 12 bases between. The CDR3, as DNA: TGTGCCAGCAGCGTAGGCCCGGGAAGGGCAACTAATGAAAAACTGTTTTTT. Translated: CASSVGPGRATNEKLFF.

The rearrangement uses TRBV20-1 and TRBJ2-5; 11 bases line up with TRBD2. This CDR3 has 17 amino acids. Trimming at V came to 1 base and at J to 3 bases, leaving 10 bases not matched to a gene. From germline, CDR1 is DFQATT and CDR2 SNEGSKA (reference sequence). CDR3 DNA sequence: TGCAGTGCTAGAGGGACTATCAAACTAGCGGGAGAAGAGACCCAGTACTTC. The encoded protein is CSARGTIKLAGEETQYF.

This clonotype was counted a few times. The chain joins TRBV25-1 to TRBJ2-3; tentative D call: TRBD1 (5 bases). This CDR3 is built from 15 residues. Trimming stripped 1 base from V and 1 base from J, with 9 bases between. The germline gives CDR1 MGHDK, CDR2 SYGVNS. In nucleotides, the CDR3 is TGTGCCAGCAGTGAATCCAGGGCGGGCACAGATACGCAGTATTTT. Amino acids: CASSESRAGTDTQYF.

This clonotype was counted between two and nine times. The genes are TRBV20-1 and TRBJ2-1; D is undetermined. The CDR3 loop spans 16 amino acids. Germline CDR1 DFQATT, CDR2 SNEGSKA (reference sequence). Trimming left V 0 bases short and J 6 bases short, with 18 bases between. The CDR3 DNA is TGCAGTGCTAGAGATCCGATGGTACGCTCTACCAATGAGCAGTTCTTC. Its translation: CSARDPMVRSTNEQFF.

V usage is TRBV6-5 and J usage is TRBJ1-6; no clear D gene. The CDR3 runs 14 residues. Trimming removed 7 bases from V and 8 bases from J, with 15 bases in between. Germline V lookup: CDR1 MNHEY, CDR2 SVGAGI. The CDR3 bases are TGTGCCAGCAACTCCGGACGGGAGGATTCACCCCTCCACTTT. It specifies CASNSGREDSPLHF.

The rearrangement links TRBV28 to TRBJ1-2; D ambiguous. CDR3 length equals 11 residues. Germline assignment: CDR1 MDHEN and CDR2 SYDVKM. Between the trimmed V and J ends, which lost 5 bases and 8 bases, there was a span of 9 bases. The CDR3 spells CASSTPGGYTF. The CDR3 DNA sequence: TGTGCCAGCAGTACTCCGGGAGGCTACACCTTC.

J is TRBJ2-1 and V is TRBV5-4; no firm D call. In germline, CDR1 is SGHNT, CDR2 YYREEE (reference sequence). This CDR3 spans 13 amino acids. Trimming shortened V by 2 bases and J by 8 bases, and 11 bases separated the two germline ends. CDR3 DNA: TGTGCCAGCAGCTTTCGACCCGGCCATGAGCAGTTCTTC. This translates into CASSFRPGHEQFF.

The rearrangement joins TRBV20-1 to TRBJ1-2; no reliable D call. V shed 1 base and J shed 6 bases, with 6 bases lying between them. This CDR3 region has 11 residues. Germline loops: CDR1 DFQATT, CDR2 SNEGSKA (reference sequence). CDR3: CSARGRDGYTF. The DNA for the CDR3 is TGCAGTGCTAGAGGAAGGGATGGCTACACCTTC.

In its sample, this clonotype was seen a few times. This chain uses TRBV20-1 with TRBJ1-1; D remains ambiguous. Trimming took off 1 base at V and 5 bases at J, with 14 bases between the two ends. Looked up from germline, CDR1 is DFQATT and CDR2 is SNEGSKA (reference sequence). The CDR3 runs to 14 residues. CDR3 sequence reads: CSARAYWEGTEAFF. The CDR3, as DNA: TGCAGTGCTAGAGCTTACTGGGAGGGAACTGAAGCTTTCTTT.